The next 22 T cell receptor beta chains were all read from a single sample in a study of blood T cells in healthy people across ages. A J-beta primer mix and a sample-barcoded 5' primer were used in a second PCR of about 7 to 11 cycles. TCRdb passed the 5' RACE reads through MiXCR, listing each CDR3 protein once. The data show hundreds of thousands of distinct CDR3 sequences, with 35% to 50% seen just once and around 30% held by the top ten. Sequenced input: blood. The receptors stem from an elderly man in good health.

The J gene is TRBJ2-1, the V gene TRBV18, with D uncertain. The CDR3 loop spans 13 amino acids. Trimming took 0 bases from V and 3 from J, leaving 3 bases between them. Per germline, CDR1 KGHSH and CDR2 LQKENI. The CDR3 loop reads CASSPPVYNEQFF. Written as DNA, the CDR3 is TGTGCCAGCTCACCACCAGTCTACAATGAGCAGTTCTTC.

This clonotype was detected a few times. This chain joins TRBV24-1 and TRBJ2-6; no clear D gene. Trimming left V 7 bases short and J 3 bases short, with 9 bases between. This CDR3 has 14 amino acids. Germline CDR1 KGHDR, CDR2 SFDVKD. The CDR3 DNA sequence: TGTGCCACCAGCAGGAGTGGTGGGGCCAACGTCCTGACTTTC. Translation gives CATSRSGGANVLTF.

The CDR3 DNA follows: TGCAGTGCTAGAGATGGGACTAGCGGGGGGGAGCAGTTCTTC. Translation gives CSARDGTSGGEQFF. The V gene is TRBV20-1, the J gene TRBJ2-1; TRBD2 aligns across 15 bases. The ends lost 0 bases at V and 10 bases at J; junction bases unmatched: 1. Germline CDR1 is DFQATT and CDR2 is SNEGSKA (reference sequence). The length of the CDR3 is 14 residues.

The gene calls are TRBV7-2 and TRBJ2-1, with 9 bases identical to TRBD1. With 2 bases clipped from V and 10 bases from J, the junction kept 12 bases outside the gene matches. CDR1 and CDR2 (germline): SGHTA, FQGNSA. The CDR3 is 16 amino acids. CDR3 protein: CASSLQTGTGSYEQFF. The CDR3 nucleotides are TGTGCCAGCAGCTTACAAACCGGGACAGGGTCCTACGAGCAGTTCTTC.

The chain employs TRBV4-1 and TRBJ1-1; 7 bases are a match to TRBD1. The CDR3 is 16 residues long. V trimming: 1 base; J trimming: 6 bases; junction bases outside the gene matches: 11. Germline V gives CDR1 MGHRA, CDR2 YSYEKL. The DNA of the CDR3 is TGCGCCAGCAGCCAAGGACAGGGTCGGTTAGGAGCTGAAGCTTTCTTT. Its protein is CASSQGQGRLGAEAFF.

The chain links TRBV2 to TRBJ2-7; D not resolved. The better agreement between TRBJ2-5 and the DNA end casts doubt on the J call. The CDR3 is 13 residues long. Germline V lookup: CDR1 SNHLY, CDR2 FYNNEI. The CDR3 protein is CASTATLAETQYF. The CDR3 DNA is TGTGCCAGCACGGCCACGTTGGCGGAGACCCAGTACTTC.

This clonotype was observed many times. The rearrangement joins TRBV20-1 to TRBJ2-3; D is ambiguous. Trimming took 6 bases from V and 6 from J, leaving 10 bases between them. Germline CDR1 is DFQATT and CDR2 is SNEGSKA (reference sequence). The CDR3 totals 11 residues. The CDR3 protein is CSASTGDTQYF. The CDR3, as DNA: TGCAGTGCATCGACTGGGGATACGCAGTATTTT.

The sample holds a few counts of this clonotype. The rearrangement links TRBV4-2 to TRBJ2-1; TRBD1 matches at 9 bases. V trimming: 1 base; J trimming: 8 bases; junction bases outside the gene matches: 12. Per the germline V gene, CDR1 is LGHNA and CDR2 is YNFKEQ. The CDR3 sequence is 17 residues long. CDR3 coding DNA: TGTGCCAGCAGCCAAGCCCCACCGGGACAGGGTATAGATGAGCAGTTCTTC. Protein product: CASSQAPPGQGIDEQFF.

V usage is TRBV5-5 and J usage is TRBJ1-2, with a weak D call TRBD1 (5 bases). This CDR3 has 14 residues. V shed 0 bases and J shed 8 bases, with 14 bases lying between them. From germline, CDR1 is SGHKS and CDR2 YYEKEE (reference sequence). The CDR3 here is CASSLGGTYPGYTF. The DNA of the CDR3 is TGTGCCAGCAGCTTGGGCGGGACCTACCCGGGCTACACCTTC.

This clonotype showed up many times. The chain links TRBV7-8 to TRBJ2-5, with 9 positions matching TRBD1. The CDR3 is made up of 17 amino acids. J gave up 4 bases and V 3 bases, and 12 bases lay outside the gene matches. Germline loops: CDR1 SGHVS, CDR2 FQNEAQ. In DNA, the CDR3 is TGTGCCAGCAGCTTCGGGACGACAGGGGGTCGGAGAGAGACCCAGTACTTC. This encodes CASSFGTTGGRRETQYF.

This chain connects TRBV30 to TRBJ2-2; 10 positions match TRBD1. With V trimmed by 1 base and J by 4 bases, 3 bases remained unmatched. The CDR3 totals 15 residues. CDR1 is GTSNPN, CDR2 SVGIG, per germline (reference sequence). The CDR3 sequence is CAWSEGQGSTGELFF. CDR3 DNA: TGTGCCTGGAGTGAGGGACAGGGGAGCACCGGGGAGCTGTTTTTT.

The chain carries TRBV7-9 and TRBJ1-4; maybe TRBD1 (5 bases). This CDR3 spans 16 amino acids. Germline V gene lookup returns CDR1 SEHNR and CDR2 FQNEAQ (reference sequence). The ends were cut back, 0 bases at V and 0 bases at J, with 8 bases in the middle. The CDR3 region is CASSLASGATNEKLFF. In DNA, the CDR3 is TGTGCCAGCAGCTTAGCGTCGGGGGCAACTAATGAAAAACTGTTTTTT. Using reference TRBV7-9 and TRBJ1-4 for the parts outside the CDR3, the full variable domain is DTGVSQNPRHKITKRGQNVTFRCDPISEHNRLYWYRQTLGQGPEFLTYFQNEAQLEKSRLLSDRFSAERPKGSFSTLEIQRTEQGDSAMYLCASSLASGATNEKLFFGSGTQLSVL.

The J gene is TRBJ2-3, the V gene TRBV6-2 or TRBV6-3; tentatively, D is TRBD1 or TRBD2 (5 bases each). Per the germline V gene, CDR1 is MNHEY and CDR2 is SVGEGT. Trimming pared 8 bases from V and 2 bases from J, leaving 5 bases between. The CDR3 has 11 amino acids. The CDR3 region is CASGTTDTQYF. CDR3 sequence (DNA): TGTGCCAGCGGGACCACAGATACGCAGTATTTT.

This rearrangement joins TRBV20-1 to TRBJ1-5, with 8 bases fitting TRBD1. The CDR3 loop spans 15 amino acids. The germline V gene encodes CDR1 DFQATT and CDR2 SNEGSKA (reference sequence). Trimming took 6 bases from V and 1 from J; bases not matched to a gene: 8. The CDR3 sequence is CSAHPTGASNQPQHF. CDR3 sequence (DNA): TGCAGTGCCCACCCGACAGGGGCGAGCAATCAGCCCCAGCATTTT.

The chain combines TRBV7-2 with TRBJ1-2, with D possibly being TRBD1 (5 bases). V lost 5 bases and J lost 0, with 10 bases in between. Per the germline V gene, CDR1 is SGHTA and CDR2 is FQGNSA. The CDR3 totals 14 residues. The DNA for the CDR3 is TGTGCCAGCAGCGCCCACAGGACTAACTATGGCTACACCTTC. This encodes CASSAHRTNYGYTF.

This chain connects TRBV6-6 to TRBJ2-5, with 8 bases that match TRBD2. This CDR3 is built from 17 residues. V was pared by 6 bases and J by 2 bases, with 14 bases of the junction left unmatched. The germline CDR1 and CDR2 sequences are MNHNY and SVGAGI (reference sequence). Here the CDR3 DNA reads TGTGCCAGCAGCTCCGAAACCGGGACTAGTGTGCAAGAGACCCAGTACTTC. This gives the protein CASSSETGTSVQETQYF.

This clonotype appeared a few times. The rearrangement joins TRBV11-3 to TRBJ2-2; 7 nucleotides align to TRBD1. The CDR3 spans 16 residues. Germline assignment: CDR1 SGHNT and CDR2 YENEEA. The V gene end was trimmed by 1 base and the J gene end by 0 bases; junction bases not matched to a gene: 2. CDR3 coding DNA: TGTGCCAGCAGCTTAGCCCAGGGGGCGAACACCGGGGAGCTGTTTTTT. As protein: CASSLAQGANTGELFF.

DNA for the CDR3: TGTGCCAGCAGCGTAGAACTAGCAGTTGGCACAGATACGCAGTATTTT. Protein sequence: CASSVELAVGTDTQYF. The gene calls are TRBV9 and TRBJ2-3, with D possibly matching TRBD2 (6 bases). Germline CDR1 SGDLS, CDR2 YYNGEE. The germline V and J ends were trimmed by 0 bases and 1 base, with 12 bases remaining between them. This CDR3 is 16 amino acids long.

The table lists this clonotype with many counts. This chain connects TRBV11-2 to TRBJ2-7; maybe TRBD1 (6 bases). CDR1 and CDR2 from the germline V gene are SGHAT and FQNNGV. Trimming left V 5 bases short and J 3 bases short, with 11 bases between. CDR3 length equals 13 residues. The CDR3 DNA sequence: TGTGCCAGCAGCCGAGACAGGTACTACGAGCAGTACTTC. Its translation: CASSRDRYYEQYF.

CDR3 protein: CASRGTNYGYTF. The CDR3 region has the DNA TGTGCCAGCAGAGGGACAAACTATGGCTACACCTTC. V and J are TRBV6-2 or TRBV6-3 and TRBJ1-2; TRBD1 might be the D (6 bases). The CDR3 has 12 residues. Germline lookup yields CDR1 MNHEY and CDR2 SVGEGT. V shed 6 bases and J shed 2 bases, with 7 bases lying between them.

CDR3 in DNA: TGTGCCAGCAGCCAGATAGGACAGGGGGCGGTTGAAGCTTTCTTT. Translation: CASSQIGQGAVEAFF. The chain recombines TRBV4-2 with TRBJ1-1, with 11 nucleotides matching TRBD1. This CDR3 spans 15 amino acids. J gave up 7 bases and V 3 bases, and 7 bases lay outside the gene matches. Per germline, CDR1 LGHNA and CDR2 YNFKEQ.

This chain uses TRBV6-1 with TRBJ2-3, with no clear D. Looked up from germline, CDR1 is MNHNS and CDR2 is SASEGT. V lost 8 bases to trimming and J lost 4 bases, with 13 bases between them. The CDR3 covers 13 residues. In DNA, the CDR3 is TGTGCCAGCCTTGTAACTGTCGCAGATACGCAGTATTTT. This encodes CASLVTVADTQYF.